This TCR beta chain emerged from a study of OX40 agonist ivuxolimab in advanced cancers. CDR1 SGDLS and CDR2 YYNGEE come from the germline V gene. The length of the CDR3 is 15 residues. The V and J ends lost 4 bases and 7 bases, in that order; junction bases with no gene match: 6. Generated by immunoSEQ multiplex PCR, the TCRdb table keeps only in-frame clones and is missing some. Altogether tens of thousands of clones are present, roughly 80% being singletons, with the ten largest covering about half. Sequencing used CD4+ or CD8+ T cells sorted from blood, obtained in a trial of the OX40 agonist ivuxolimab. The TCR originated in an adult with an advanced solid tumor such as melanoma, head and neck, liver or kidney cancer. The chain has TRBV9 and TRBJ2-1; 12 bases match TRBD2. CDR3 region: CASSLGLAGKNEQFF. CDR3 coding DNA: TGTGCCAGCAGCCTAGGACTAGCGGGAAAGAATGAGCAGTTCTTC.